This TCR beta chain is from a study of cytomegalovirus exposure and HLA in healthy donors (dated by TCRdb to about 2017). Context from the whole study: In an earlier analysis of under 750 of the donors, 276 Gb of sequence data and 95 million to 130 million unique TCR beta sequences from about 180 million T cells were reported. An early release covering over 500 HLA-typed donors comprised about 310 gigabases of sequencing data and approximately 80 million unique TCR sequences. Of the approximately 400 genotyped donors, approximately 81% were placed in the genetic ancestry cluster associated with self-reported Caucasian donors. The aim of the study was to test whether cataloging public T cell receptors could identify signatures of past pathogen exposure. The study profiled the T cell repertoires of more than 500 subjects by immunosequencing and related them to cytomegalovirus serostatus. Besides the first cohort of roughly 700 subjects, a separate validation cohort made up of roughly 120 different subjects was used. To predict cytomegalovirus infection status, the study brought together high-throughput TCR immunosequencing, statistical association of individual TCRs with disease status, and machine learning. To study patterns of TCR occurrence, a later analysis re-analyzed previously published TCR beta repertoires from just over 650 donors and added high-resolution HLA genotyping. The later analysis used no new phenotypic data to find candidate immune exposures, relying instead on TCR beta sequences and their occurrence across donors. In an earlier analysis of 500 to 650 of the donors, high-throughput TCR beta sequencing was used to judge whether each TCR beta V gene segment behaved as functional or pseudogenic. Alongside the repertoire data, information on donor age, sex, ethnicity and CMV serostatus was compiled. Genome-wide SNP genotypes for about 55% of the 666 donors were used in a later genetic analysis, which treated that subset as a discovery cohort. All discovery cohort repertoires had been generated using a single sequencing platform. Class I and class II HLA loci were covered by the typing at four-digit resolution. The number of typed donors differed by locus: roughly 629-640 for A, B, C, DRB1 and DQB1; roughly 510 for DQA1; roughly 600 for DPA1; and some 450 for DPB1. Because of strong linkage in the cohort, five DR-DQ haplotypes were treated as single units for association and clustering. Among several hundred genotyped donors of the cohort, an average of approximately 220,000 unique TCR beta nucleotide sequences was sequenced per donor, of which 15% to 20% were non-productive. Paper-wide results and their limitations: In vitro tests confirmed that a few of the cytomegalovirus-associated TCR beta chains recognize cytomegalovirus antigens. In a later analysis, some 17,000 TCR beta sequences were associated with specific HLA alleles at a false discovery rate of 0.05. The study listed over 150 TCR beta chains as associated with cytomegalovirus. Linkage disequilibrium might explain the correlated functional status among segregating V segments, but an unknown experimental factor could not be excluded. The classifier was reported to diagnose cytomegalovirus status with high specificity and sensitivity in both the original cohort and the validation cohort. While some public TCRs were present in many individuals, most TCR sequences turned up only very rarely across donors. The earlier analysis of nearly 600 of the donors excluded seventeen rarely observed V segments, including chromosome 9 orphons, because counts were too low. CMV serostatus was the only immune exposure information available for the cohort. In an earlier analysis of 587 of the donors, most TCR beta V segments appeared in productive rearrangements about 87% or about 30% of the time, broadly matching IMGT annotations. A later analysis reported that several top co-occurrence clusters appeared linked to parvovirus B19, influenza, CMV and Epstein-Barr virus. In a later genetic analysis, a missense DCLRE1C variant was associated with V-gene and J-gene trimming of TCR beta chains, and the association was replicated in an independent cohort. Most CMV-associated TCR beta chains appeared to be HLA-restricted in a later analysis, and the HLA associations seemed to be driven largely by CMV exposure. Sequencing depth was assumed to be roughly uniform across donors in the presence/absence analyses, though that assumption may not hold. Because HLA typing was missing for some donors at each locus, association tests included only the typed subset. A further reported finding was that TCR beta sequences accurately predicted the HLA-A and HLA-B alleles for most subjects in the first cohort. When HLA alleles, especially DR and DQ, strongly co-occurred, attributing TCR associations to individual alleles was difficult. A cluster of highly shared sequence variants was judged likely to be a technical artifact of the sequencing pipeline. According to the authors, the approach could potentially be generalized to other disease states and immunological phenotypes. In a later analysis, HLA-associated TCR beta chains were found to be more clonally expanded and to have lower generation probabilities than equally common non-associated chains. The 87-base-pair reads could not distinguish some IMGT-functional V segments, including TRBV6-2 and TRBV6-3, so those segments were excluded. In a later analysis, the rate of TCR association differed among HLA loci, with DRB1 alleles having the most associated TCRs and HLA-C alleles having the fewest. In a later genetic analysis, fewer N-insertions in productive TCRs were reported among donors in an Asian-associated ancestry cluster than the roughly 700-donor mean. This cohort had only TCR beta chains sequenced, and the lack of alpha or paired-chain data limited which features could be detected.

Ends trimmed: V by 5 bases, J by 8 bases; bases unmatched to a gene: 10. CDR3 length: 15 amino acids, cysteine to phenylalanine. Just the 45-base CDR3 DNA is kept, in frame starting at base 1. CDR1 and CDR2, per the germline V gene, are SGHRS and YFSETQ. The cohort was made up of about 610 healthy bone marrow donors. At the time of sampling, all cohort members were nominally healthy, though unrecorded immune exposures were likely present. The donor was CMV seronegative and belonged to the group of over 350 seronegative cohort members. Every donor gave a peripheral blood sample, and the peripheral blood mononuclear cells from that sample were used for TCR beta sequencing. Genomic DNA extraction from the blood cell samples was performed with the Qiagen DNeasy Blood Extraction Kit. This clone has just a few counts. It has no known antigen specificity. Per-base qualities were not stored, and no clone one base away is much larger.

The method behind the library was the immunoSEQ multiplex PCR assay. The multiplex PCR relied on a mix of 60 forward primers for TCR Vbeta segments and 13 reverse primers for TCR Jbeta segments. Amplification of the CDR3 region of rearranged TCR beta genes was performed with a multiplex PCR assay on genomic DNA. On the Illumina HiSeq System, the amplified TCR beta libraries were sequenced as 87-base-pair reads. As for the authors' bioinformatics: In a later analysis, around 80 million unique TCR beta chains were counted across the 650 to 700 repertoires, and some 10 million of these chains were shared by at least two donors. A nearest-neighbor algorithm error-corrected the raw reads and collapsed the reads into unique sequences, merging closely related sequences to remove PCR and sequencing errors. CDR3 sequences were aligned to IMGT reference sequences to assign V, D and J gene segments. Each retained sequence needed at least a six-nucleotide match to both a V gene segment and a J gene segment. Rearrangements were classified as productive when the CDR3 lacked stop codons and remained in frame with V and J, and all other rearrangements were classified as non-productive. CDR3 was defined according to IMGT convention as the region running from the second conserved V-encoded cysteine to the conserved J-encoded phenylalanine. The earlier analysis of some 600 of the donors excluded sequences that lacked an unambiguous match to a single V gene segment. An earlier analysis of 587 of the donors classified V segments as functional when productive rearrangements were above 56.7% and as segregating when the standard deviation between donors was above 5%. To diagnose cytomegalovirus status from the catalog of TCR beta chain sequences, a statistical classification framework was built. A later analysis assigned V and J genes by comparing TCR nucleotide sequences with IMGT/GENE-DB human TR gene sequences. Using the TCRdist pipeline, a later analysis assigned CDR3 sequences along with most-parsimonious VDJ recombination scenarios. In a later analysis, each TCR beta chain was defined by its CDR3 amino acid sequence together with its V-gene family, and reads without a unique V-gene family were excluded. In a later analysis, 450 to 600 highly shared, low-generation-probability nucleotide sequences were removed to address suspected cross-contamination and a sequencing artifact. A later analysis calculated a clonal expansion index for each public chain from normalized within-repertoire ranks of inferred template counts. In a later analysis, generation probabilities were computed with a VDJ recombination model fitted to out-of-frame rearrangements, and the resulting probabilities were checked against IGoR. In a later analysis, hypergeometric tests were used to score TCR-TCR, TCR-HLA and TCR-CMV co-occurrence, with a repertoire-size bias correction applied to TCR pairs. A later analysis estimated false discovery rates by permuting HLA or CMV assignments 20 times. In a later analysis, co-occurring TCRs were grouped using DBSCAN, and TCRdist sequence similarity was added for clustering within HLA-allele-positive subsets. For co-occurrence clustering, repertoires with fewer than 30,000 or more than 120,000 public chains were excluded, along with four or five repertoires with anomalous nucleotide sharing. TCRdb obtained this table from immuneACCESS and retained in-frame rearrangements with V and J assigned. These tables miss some clones; where compared with another copy, unresolved V genes account for less than half of the shortfall, and the remainder is unexplained. For V, J and clone size, that table is used; D and trimming come from the DNA. For this sample the table gives some 160,000 clones, of which around 10% were detected only once. The top ten clones comprise about 1.7% of the sample.

The sequence came from a male donor in good health and CMV-seronegative. Rearrangement joined TRBV5-1 to TRBJ2-2; 9 nucleotides in the junction match TRBD1. Sequenced sample: PBMCs. The sequenced DNA is TGCGCCAGCAGGACAGGGGGGATGGAAACTGGGGAGCTGTTTTTT. The resulting protein is CASRTGGMETGELFF. With the rest looked up from the reference TRBV5-1 and TRBJ2-2 genes rather than sequenced, the full variable domain is KAGVTQTPRYLIKTRGQQVTLSCSPISGHRSVSWYQQTPGQGLQFLFEYFSETQRNKGNFPGRFSGRQFSNSRSEMNVSTLELGDSALYLCASRTGGMETGELFFGEGSRLTVL.